The 28 T cell receptor beta chains in this list originate from one sample, sequenced in a study of identical twins. TCRdb reanalysed the 5' RACE reads using MiXCR and keeps one entry per CDR3 protein. Altogether some 300,000 distinct CDR3 sequences are present, more than 9% being singletons, with the ten largest covering approximately 7.9%. These data also featured in a second study, about yellow fever vaccine responses in identical twins.

The sequencing input was CD8+ T cells sorted from blood. The receptor set was obtained from a woman aged 18 to 35 in good health.

This chain uses TRBV7-6 with TRBJ1-1; D unclear. In germline, CDR1 is SGHVS, CDR2 FNYEAQ. With 2 bases removed from V and 0 bases from J, the gap between germline ends came to 10 bases. CDR3 length: 15 residues. CDR3 nucleotide sequence: TGTGCCAGCAGCTTAAATGGAGATTTGAACACTGAAGCTTTCTTT. This gives the protein CASSLNGDLNTEAFF. The full variable domain, in which reference TRBV7-6 and TRBJ1-1 provide the parts outside the CDR3, is GAGVSQSPRYKVTKRGQDVALRCDPISGHVSLYWYRQALGQGPEFLTYFNYEAQQDKSGLPNDRFSAERPEGSISTLTIQRTEQRDSAMYRCASSLNGDLNTEAFFGQGTRLTVV.

This clonotype was detected ten times or more. CDR3 region: CASSSGGNQPQHF. For the CDR3, the DNA is TGTGCCAGCAGTTCCGGTGGCAATCAGCCCCAGCATTTT. This sequence joins TRBV12-3 or TRBV12-4 and TRBJ1-5; D not certain. Trimming removed 4 bases at V and 2 bases at J, with 6 bases between. The CDR3 spans 13 residues.

This clonotype was counted a few times. The gene calls are TRBV20-1 and TRBJ2-5; TRBD1 matches 11 bases. The trim removed 2 bases at V and 7 bases at J, leaving 24 bases unmatched. Per germline, CDR1 DFQATT and CDR2 SNEGSKA (reference sequence). The CDR3 is made up of 20 amino acids. Written as DNA, the CDR3 is TGCAGTGCTAGACCTTTCTCGGACAGGGGGCGCCCCTCCCTAGGGGGGACCCAGTACTTC. Its protein product is CSARPFSDRGRPSLGGTQYF.

This chain connects TRBV12-3 or TRBV12-4 to TRBJ2-7; D unresolved. Trimming pared 5 bases from V and 1 base from J, leaving 21 bases between. This CDR3 spans 17 amino acids. For the CDR3, the DNA is TGTGCCAGCAGTCGAGGACGGTCATCGGTCAAATCCTACGAGCAGTACTTC. Protein: CASSRGRSSVKSYEQYF.

This CDR3 reads CASSHTGGSYNEQFF. The CDR3, as DNA: TGTGCCAGCAGCCATACAGGGGGCTCCTACAATGAGCAGTTCTTC. V usage is TRBV14 and J usage is TRBJ2-1, with 8 bases aligning to TRBD1. This CDR3 comprises 15 residues. Germline assignment: CDR1 SGHDN and CDR2 FVKESK. After removal of 3 bases from V and 0 bases from J, the junction contained 1 base not matched to a gene. The full variable domain, in which reference TRBV14 and TRBJ2-1 provide the parts outside the CDR3, is EAGVTQFPSHSVIEKGQTVTLRCDPISGHDNLYWYRRVMGKEIKFLLHFVKESKQDESGMPNNRFLAERTGGTYSTLKVQPAELEDSGVYFCASSHTGGSYNEQFFGPGTRLTVL.

This clonotype appeared a few times. The chain links TRBV2 to TRBJ2-7; 10 nucleotides match TRBD2. Trimming took 4 bases from V and 4 from J; bases not matched to a gene: 10. Germline assignment: CDR1 SNHLY and CDR2 FYNNEI. CDR3 size: 16 residues. The CDR3 sequence: CASSGSDGTSAYEQYF. CDR3 nucleotide sequence: TGTGCCAGCAGTGGATCAGACGGGACTAGCGCTTACGAGCAGTACTTC.

The genes are TRBV7-9 and TRBJ2-7; no clear D. V was shortened by 5 bases and J by 2 bases, with 19 bases between the two germline ends. CDR3 length: 16 amino acids. Germline CDR1 and CDR2: SEHNR and FQNEAQ (reference sequence). CDR3 loop: CASSPEPWTVPYEQYF. The CDR3 DNA follows: TGTGCCAGCAGCCCGGAACCTTGGACGGTCCCCTACGAGCAGTACTTC. Combining the CDR3 with reference TRBV7-9 and TRBJ2-7 gives the whole variable domain DTGVSQNPRHKITKRGQNVTFRCDPISEHNRLYWYRQTLGQGPEFLTYFQNEAQLEKSRLLSDRFSAERPKGSFSTLEIQRTEQGDSAMYLCASSPEPWTVPYEQYFGPGTRLTVT.

The V gene is TRBV15, the J gene TRBJ2-4, with 7 bases that match TRBD1. Unmatched junction bases numbered 10, after V lost 0 bases and J lost 8 bases. Germline loops: CDR1 LNHNV, CDR2 YYDKDF (reference sequence). The CDR3 runs 16 residues. CDR3 in amino acids: CATSREDRFSADIQYF. In DNA, the CDR3 is TGTGCCACCAGCAGAGAGGACAGGTTCTCCGCGGACATTCAGTACTTC.

The chain is built from TRBV13 and TRBJ2-2, with 14 bases lining up with TRBD2. V dropped 5 bases and J dropped 1; count of bases not matched to a gene: 6. Germline V gene lookup returns CDR1 PRHDT and CDR2 FYEKMQ (reference sequence). The length of the CDR3 is 18 residues. The CDR3 coding sequence is TGTGCCAGCAGCGAGGGACTAGCGGGAGTCGAGAACACCGGGGAGCTGTTTTTT. This gives the protein CASSEGLAGVENTGELFF.

This clonotype was seen only a few times. The V gene is TRBV28, the J gene TRBJ2-4, with 7 bases fitting TRBD1. The CDR3 sequence is 17 residues long. CDR1 and CDR2 from the germline V gene are MDHEN and SYDVKM. J lost 0 bases, V lost 3 bases, and 8 bases had no gene match. The CDR3 reads CASSLYNRGVAKNIQYF. In DNA, the CDR3 is TGTGCCAGCAGTTTGTACAACAGGGGCGTAGCCAAAAACATTCAGTACTTC.

There are many counts of this clonotype. The rearrangement joins TRBV25-1 to TRBJ2-7; D is ambiguous. Trimming removed 4 bases at V and 3 bases at J, with 7 bases between. CDR1 is MGHDK, CDR2 SYGVNS, per germline. The CDR3 runs to 12 residues. CDR3 DNA: TGTGCCAGCAGTGCATCGATCTACGAGCAGTACTTC. Translated, it gives CASSASIYEQYF.

V gene TRBV27 combines with J gene TRBJ2-1, with 9 bases that match TRBD2. Germline assignment: CDR1 MNHEY and CDR2 SMNVEV (reference sequence). The CDR3 covers 13 residues. The V gene end was trimmed by 7 bases and the J gene end by 5 bases; junction bases not matched to a gene: 3. CDR3 in DNA: TGTGCCAGCAAGGCGGGAGGGCACAATGAGCAGTTCTTC. Protein: CASKAGGHNEQFF.

This clonotype was seen more than once but under ten times. This chain connects TRBV27 to TRBJ2-5; 8 positions agree with TRBD2. This CDR3 region has 15 residues. Germline assignment: CDR1 MNHEY and CDR2 SMNVEV (reference sequence). Trimming removed 6 bases from V and 1 base from J; junction bases left unmatched: 7. CDR3 in amino acids: CASSPSGRIQETQYF. CDR3 nucleotide sequence: TGTGCCAGCAGCCCAAGCGGGAGAATCCAAGAGACCCAGTACTTC.

This clonotype was seen many times. The V gene is TRBV20-1, the J gene TRBJ2-3, with D possibly matching TRBD2 (6 bases). This CDR3 comprises 12 residues. The ends were cut back, 3 bases at V and 6 bases at J, with 10 bases in the middle. From germline, CDR1 is DFQATT and CDR2 SNEGSKA (reference sequence). This CDR3 is CSASDAGDTQYF. The CDR3 DNA is TGCAGTGCTAGTGATGCGGGGGATACGCAGTATTTT.

This sequence joins TRBV7-9 and TRBJ1-1; D unclear. The ends were cut back, 1 base at V and 5 bases at J, with 14 bases in the middle. The CDR3 extends over 15 amino acids. In germline, CDR1 is SEHNR, CDR2 FQNEAQ (reference sequence). This chain's CDR3 is CASSLGAGGFTEAFF. CDR3 nucleotides: TGTGCCAGCAGCTTAGGGGCAGGAGGCTTTACTGAAGCTTTCTTT.

J is TRBJ2-1 and V is TRBV29-1, with 12 positions matching TRBD1. J was trimmed by 1 base and V by 1 base; bases with no gene match: 8. Germline V gene sequence: CDR1 SQVTM, CDR2 ANQGSEA. The CDR3 totals 18 residues. The CDR3 loop reads CSVEGGTGGQRSYNEQFF. In DNA form, the CDR3 reads TGCAGCGTTGAAGGGGGGACAGGGGGCCAAAGGTCCTACAATGAGCAGTTCTTC.

The chain is built from TRBV7-9 and TRBJ2-7; no reliable D call. CDR3 length: 16 residues. Germline assignment: CDR1 SEHNR and CDR2 FQNEAQ (reference sequence). Trimming stripped 5 bases from V and 0 bases from J, with 17 bases between. CDR3 region: CASSHPWEESSYEQYV. CDR3 sequence (DNA): TGTGCCAGCAGCCACCCGTGGGAAGAGAGCTCCTACGAGCAGTACGTC.

This clonotype was counted at least ten times. CDR3 sequence (DNA): TGTGCCAGCAGCGGGCTCCAAGGGGAGCTGTTTTTT. This codes for CASSGLQGELFF. The chain combines TRBV9 with TRBJ2-2; D gene unclear. Trimming removed 3 bases from V and 8 bases from J, with 8 bases in between. Per the germline V gene, CDR1 is SGDLS and CDR2 is YYNGEE. The CDR3 sequence is 12 residues long. Using reference TRBV9 and TRBJ2-2 for the parts outside the CDR3, the full variable domain is DSGVTQTPKHLITATGQRVTLRCSPRSGDLSVYWYQQSLDQGLQFLIQYYNGEERAKGNILERFSAQQFPDLHSELNLSSLELGDSALYFCASSGLQGELFFGEGSRLTVL.

This clonotype was recorded a few times. This chain connects TRBV15 to TRBJ2-2; D is unresolved. The CDR3 sequence is 15 residues long. The ends were cut back, 2 bases at V and 0 bases at J, with 7 bases in the middle. Looked up from germline, CDR1 is LNHNV and CDR2 is YYDKDF (reference sequence). The CDR3 nucleotides are TGTGCCACCAGCAGATCCGCTACGAACACCGGGGAGCTGTTTTTT. Residues: CATSRSATNTGELFF. Drawing the rest from reference TRBV15 and TRBJ2-2, the complete variable domain is DAMVIQNPRYQVTQFGKPVTLSCSQTLNHNVMYWYQQKSSQAPKLLFHYYDKDFNNEADTPDNFQSRRPNTSFCFLDIRSPGLGDTAMYLCATSRSATNTGELFFGEGSRLTVL.

The chain recombines TRBV27 with TRBJ2-7, with 10 positions matching TRBD2. Germline V gives CDR1 MNHEY, CDR2 SMNVEV (reference sequence). Trimming cost V 5 bases and J 4 bases; bases outside gene matches: 8. This CDR3 spans 15 amino acids. This CDR3 reads CASSPLAGSGYEQYF. DNA of the CDR3: TGTGCCAGCAGTCCACTAGCGGGATCAGGTTACGAGCAGTACTTC.

V and J are TRBV29-1 and TRBJ1-1; TRBD1 matches 7 bases. The CDR3 runs to 14 residues. Germline values: CDR1 SQVTM, CDR2 ANQGSEA. V trimming: 3 bases; J trimming: 5 bases; junction bases outside the gene matches: 9. CDR3 nucleotide sequence: TGCAGCGTTGATGGTCGCGCAGGGGGGACTGAAGCTTTCTTT. This codes for CSVDGRAGGTEAFF. Full variable domain (remainder filled in from reference TRBV29-1 and TRBJ1-1): SAVISQKPSRDICQRGTSLTIQCQVDSQVTMMFWYRQQPGQSLTLIATANQGSEATYESGFVIDKFPISRPNLTFSTLTVSNMSPEDSSIYLCSVDGRAGGTEAFFGQGTRLTVV.

The chain links TRBV7-6 to TRBJ1-6; 10 bases agree with TRBD1. Per germline, CDR1 SGHVS and CDR2 FNYEAQ. V was clipped by 4 bases and J by 10 bases; unmatched bases: 13. The CDR3 has 17 residues. CDR3 region: CASSSTQDRGLRSPLHF. CDR3 bases: TGTGCCAGCAGCTCGACGCAAGACAGGGGGCTTAGATCACCCCTCCACTTT.

The sample holds a few counts of this clonotype. The chain joins TRBV9 to TRBJ2-7; possibly TRBD1 for D (6 bases). This CDR3 region has 15 residues. The V gene's germline CDR1 is SGDLS and CDR2 YYNGEE. Trimming pared 0 bases from V and 0 bases from J, leaving 10 bases between. CDR3 region: CASSVGTVSSYEQYF. In DNA, the CDR3 is TGTGCCAGCAGCGTAGGGACAGTCAGCTCCTACGAGCAGTACTTC.

This clonotype was seen at least ten times. V gene TRBV3-1 combines with J gene TRBJ2-1; 10 bases are shared with TRBD2. The V segment lost 0 bases and the J segment 4 bases; nucleotides outside the gene matches: 0. The length of the CDR3 is 15 residues. CDR1 and CDR2 (germline): LGHDT, YNNKEL (reference sequence). CDR3 sequence (DNA): TGTGCCAGCAGCCAAGAGGGACTAGCGTACAATGAGCAGTTCTTC. Protein sequence: CASSQEGLAYNEQFF.

Remarks on this clonotype: An end of the junction differs from the germline gene, which may be a read error. The genes are TRBV6-1 and TRBJ1-1, with a possible D match to TRBD1 (5 bases). Germline V gene lookup returns CDR1 MNHNS and CDR2 SASEGT. The CDR3 totals 13 residues. CDR3 loop: CTSGGALSFEAFF. In nucleotides, the CDR3 is TGTACCAGCGGTGGGGCCCTCTCGTTTGAAGCTTTCTTT.

The V and J genes are TRBV25-1 and TRBJ2-1; 14 nucleotides agree with TRBD2. This CDR3 region has 21 residues. Germline assignment: CDR1 MGHDK and CDR2 SYGVNS. V lost 4 bases, J lost 0 bases, and 14 bases stayed unmatched. The CDR3 bases are TGTGCCAGCAGTGGCACTGCCGGGACTAGCGGGAGTTCGAGCTCCTACAATGAGCAGTTCTTC. Translated, it gives CASSGTAGTSGSSSSYNEQFF.

The chain combines TRBV29-1 with TRBJ1-1; D gene ambiguous. Trimming pared 6 bases from V and 1 base from J, leaving 9 bases between. Germline V lookup: CDR1 SQVTM, CDR2 ANQGSEA. This CDR3 spans 12 amino acids. The CDR3 bases are TGCAGCGTCGTTGACGGGAACACTGAAGCTTTCTTT. Amino acid sequence: CSVVDGNTEAFF.

As concerns this clonotype: At one of its ends the junction is not consistent with the germline gene, which may arise from a read error. The chain couples TRBV5-6 to TRBJ2-7; D may be TRBD1 or TRBD2 (6 bases each). The CDR3 runs 12 residues. CDR1 is SGHDT, CDR2 YYEEEE, per germline. The CDR3 reads CASSFYGGEQHF. CDR3 nucleotide sequence: TGTGCCAGCAGCTTTTACGGGGGCGAGCAGCACTTC.